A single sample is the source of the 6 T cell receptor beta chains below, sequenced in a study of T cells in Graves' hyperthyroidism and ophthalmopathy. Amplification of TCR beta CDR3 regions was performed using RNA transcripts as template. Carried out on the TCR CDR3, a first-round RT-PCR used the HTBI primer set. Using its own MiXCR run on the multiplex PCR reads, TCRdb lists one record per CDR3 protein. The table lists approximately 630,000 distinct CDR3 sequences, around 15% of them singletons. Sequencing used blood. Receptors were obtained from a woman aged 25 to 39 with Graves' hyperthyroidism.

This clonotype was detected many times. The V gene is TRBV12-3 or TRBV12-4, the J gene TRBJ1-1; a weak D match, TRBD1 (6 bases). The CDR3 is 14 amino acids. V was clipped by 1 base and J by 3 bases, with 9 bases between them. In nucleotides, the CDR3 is TGTGCCAGCAGTTTAGTGGGGGCGGACACTGAAGCTTTCTTT. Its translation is CASSLVGADTEAFF.

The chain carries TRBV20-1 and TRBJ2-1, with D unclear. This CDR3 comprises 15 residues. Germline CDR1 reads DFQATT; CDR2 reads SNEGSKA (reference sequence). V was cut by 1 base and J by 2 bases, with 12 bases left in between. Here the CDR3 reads CSARVLAQPYNEQFF. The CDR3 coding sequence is TGCAGTGCTAGAGTTCTGGCGCAACCCTACAATGAGCAGTTCTTC.

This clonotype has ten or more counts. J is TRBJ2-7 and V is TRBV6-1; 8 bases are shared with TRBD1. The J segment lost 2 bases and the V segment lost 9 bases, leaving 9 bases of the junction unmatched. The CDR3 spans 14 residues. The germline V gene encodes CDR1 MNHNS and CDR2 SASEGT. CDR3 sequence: CASRTGTGPYEQYF. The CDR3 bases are TGTGCCAGTAGAACCGGGACAGGACCCTACGAGCAGTACTTC.

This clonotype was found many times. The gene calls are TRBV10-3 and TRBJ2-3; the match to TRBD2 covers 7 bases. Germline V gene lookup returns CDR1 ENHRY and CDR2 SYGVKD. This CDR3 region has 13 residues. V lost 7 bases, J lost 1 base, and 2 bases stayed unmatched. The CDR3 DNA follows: TGTGCCATCAACGCGGGGGGCACAGATACGCAGTATTTT. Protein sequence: CAINAGGTDTQYF.

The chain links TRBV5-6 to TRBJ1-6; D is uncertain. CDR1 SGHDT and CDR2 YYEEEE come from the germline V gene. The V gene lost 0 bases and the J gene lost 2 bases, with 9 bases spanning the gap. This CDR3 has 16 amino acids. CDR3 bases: TGTGCCAGCAGCTTGGACAGAAATCCCTATAATTCACCCCTCCACTTT. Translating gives CASSLDRNPYNSPLHF.

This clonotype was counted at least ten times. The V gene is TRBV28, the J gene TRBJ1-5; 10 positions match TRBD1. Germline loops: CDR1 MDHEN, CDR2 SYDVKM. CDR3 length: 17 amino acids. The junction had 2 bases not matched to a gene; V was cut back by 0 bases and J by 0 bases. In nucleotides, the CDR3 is TGTGCCAGCAGTTTATGGGGGACAGGGGTTAGCAATCAGCCCCAGCATTTT. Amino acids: CASSLWGTGVSNQPQHF. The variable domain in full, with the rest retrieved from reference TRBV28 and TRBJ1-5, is DVKVTQSSRYLVKRTGEKVFLECVQDMDHENMFWYRQDPGLGLRLIYFSYDVKMKEKGDIPEGYSVSREKKERFSLILESASTNQTSMYLCASSLWGTGVSNQPQHFGDGTRLSIL.